The 25 T cell receptor beta chains below were found in one sample sequenced in a study of PD-1 blockade in classical Hodgkin lymphoma (dated by TCRdb to about 2020). This sample's time point label indicates: cycle 4 day 1 (C4D1), after more than five weeks of nivolumab. Every trial patient had relapsed following autologous stem cell transplantation, and prior brentuximab vedotin exposure was what differed among cohorts A, B and C. Libraries came from the immunoSEQ multiplex PCR assay. This immuneACCESS table, as held by TCRdb, lists in-frame sequences with V and J called but not all clones. Of the missing ones, under half trace to an unresolved V gene in checked studies; the others have no known cause. This sample is represented by about 33,000 clones; around 74% of them were singletons. The ten top clones hold approximately 4% of the sample. Sequencing was performed on peripheral blood mononuclear cells (PBMCs), taken before the fourth cycle of nivolumab. These receptors all stem from a human donor with classical Hodgkin lymphoma.

The V gene is TRBV15, the J gene TRBJ2-5; 10 nucleotides agree with TRBD2. CDR1 and CDR2 from the germline V gene are LNHNV and YYDKDF (reference sequence). The CDR3 runs 15 residues. With 3 bases clipped from V and 3 bases from J, the junction kept 4 bases outside the gene matches. The CDR3 DNA is TGTGCCACCAGCAGCACCCTAGCGGGGGAAGAGACCCAGTACTTC. The encoded protein is CATSSTLAGEETQYF.

The chain links TRBV9 to TRBJ1-2; no clear D gene. Trimming removed 3 bases at V and 7 bases at J, with 10 bases between. CDR1 SGDLS and CDR2 YYNGEE come from the germline V gene. The CDR3 runs 12 residues. The chain's CDR3 is CASSGPVGGYTF. CDR3 coding DNA: TGTGCCAGCAGCGGCCCGGTGGGTGGCTACACCTTC. The variable domain in full, completed from reference TRBV9 and TRBJ1-2, reads DSGVTQTPKHLITATGQRVTLRCSPRSGDLSVYWYQQSLDQGLQFLIQYYNGEERAKGNILERFSAQQFPDLHSELNLSSLELGDSALYFCASSGPVGGYTFGSGTRLTVV.

This clone was recorded once. The rearrangement uses TRBV18 and TRBJ2-5; possible D gene TRBD1, 6 bases. Germline CDR1 is KGHSH and CDR2 is LQKENI. CDR3 length equals 14 residues. Trimming took 2 bases from V and 3 from J, leaving 10 bases between them. The CDR3 region is CASSPTRGKETQYF. The CDR3 nucleotides are TGTGCCAGCTCACCAACAAGGGGGAAAGAGACCCAGTACTTC.

This clone was picked up one time. This sequence joins TRBV5-6 and TRBJ2-7; no clear D gene. Germline V gene data show CDR1 as SGHDT and CDR2 as YYEEEE. V was pared by 4 bases and J by 12 bases, with 14 bases between. The CDR3 extends over 11 amino acids. The CDR3 nucleotides read TGTGCCAGCAGCGCGACCTCCGGCACGTACTTC. This sequence encodes CASSATSGTYF.

The chain combines TRBV29-1 with TRBJ2-3, with TRBD1 identical over 9 bases. The ends lost 6 bases at V and 1 base at J; junction bases unmatched: 5. This CDR3 spans 14 amino acids. Germline V lookup: CDR1 SQVTM, CDR2 ANQGSEA. The CDR3 nucleotides are TGCAGCGTGGCTACAGGGGGCGGCACAGATACGCAGTATTTT. This gives the protein CSVATGGGTDTQYF.

This clone was seen more than once but under ten times. The V call is TRBV4-3, the J call TRBJ2-7; no reliable D call. CDR1 and CDR2 from the germline V gene are LGHNA and YSLEER. V was pared by 0 bases and J by 5 bases, with 14 bases between. This CDR3 has 15 residues. In DNA, the CDR3 is TGCGCCAGCAGCCAAGATAACTGGAGTCCCAACGAGCAGTACTTC. Its protein is CASSQDNWSPNEQYF.

The V gene is TRBV27, the J gene TRBJ1-5; 10 bases line up with TRBD1. Germline CDR1 reads MNHEY; CDR2 reads SMNVEV (reference sequence). CDR3 length equals 17 residues. V dropped 3 bases and J dropped 5; count of bases not matched to a gene: 10. The CDR3 loop is CASSFTGGTGVYQPQHF. In DNA, the CDR3 is TGTGCCAGCAGTTTTACCGGCGGGACAGGGGTGTATCAGCCCCAGCATTTT.

The chain couples TRBV6-6 to TRBJ2-6; TRBD1 might be the D (5 bases). The CDR3 contains 15 residues. The germline gives CDR1 MNHNY, CDR2 SVGAGI (reference sequence). The V gene lost 0 bases and the J gene lost 4 bases, with 7 bases spanning the gap. The CDR3 DNA reads as TGTGCCAGCAGTTACTCAGCAGGGGGGGCCAACGTCCTGACTTTC. It yields the protein CASSYSAGGANVLTF.

The V call is TRBV7-9, the J call TRBJ2-1; D is tentatively TRBD1 or TRBD2 (7 bases each). Germline values: CDR1 SEHNR, CDR2 FQNEAQ (reference sequence). The length of the CDR3 is 14 residues. V shed 8 bases and J shed 8 bases, with 19 bases lying between them. The CDR3 sequence is CASALRGGRDEQFF. As DNA, the CDR3 is TGTGCCAGCGCCCTCAGGGGGGGGAGGGATGAGCAGTTCTTC. The full variable domain, with the rest looked up from reference TRBV7-9 and TRBJ2-1, is DTGVSQNPRHKITKRGQNVTFRCDPISEHNRLYWYRQTLGQGPEFLTYFQNEAQLEKSRLLSDRFSAERPKGSFSTLEIQRTEQGDSAMYLCASALRGGRDEQFFGPGTRLTVL.

J is TRBJ1-5 and V is TRBV7-2, with D unresolved. Looked up from germline, CDR1 is SGHTA and CDR2 is FQGNSA. Trimming removed 2 bases from V and 7 bases from J, with 6 bases in between. The CDR3 extends over 12 amino acids. The CDR3 DNA follows: TGTGCCAGCAGCTTAATAGAACAGCCCCAGCATTTT. Residues: CASSLIEQPQHF.

The chain uses TRBV9 and TRBJ1-1; unclear D gene. The germline gives CDR1 SGDLS, CDR2 YYNGEE. The CDR3 totals 14 residues. The V end was cut by 1 base, the J end by 8 bases, with 15 bases between. CDR3 loop: CASSVKSGGGEAFF. CDR3 bases: TGTGCCAGCAGCGTAAAGTCCGGCGGCGGGGAAGCTTTCTTT.

This clone was seen only a few times. DNA for the CDR3: TGTGCCAGCAGCCTCGCCGGGGCGCTCCAAGAGACCCAGTACTTC. This codes for CASSLAGALQETQYF. This chain uses TRBV7-3 with TRBJ2-5; D is possibly TRBD1 or TRBD2 (5 bases each). Germline V gene lookup returns CDR1 SGHTA and CDR2 FQGTGA. V lost 5 bases to trimming and J lost 1 base, with 14 bases between them. The CDR3 is 15 amino acids.

V gene TRBV19 combines with J gene TRBJ1-3; TRBD1 might be the D (5 bases). The germline V gene has CDR1 LNHDA and CDR2 SQIVND (reference sequence). The CDR3 totals 18 residues. V lost 9 bases and J lost 4, with 28 bases in between. CDR3 DNA sequence: TGTGCCAGCACCCGTGGTGTTCGGACACACGGTCCCGGAAACACCATATATTTT. It encodes CASTRGVRTHGPGNTIYF.

The rearrangement joins TRBV4-3 to TRBJ2-7; TRBD2 might be the D (5 bases). V shed 0 bases and J shed 0 bases, with 6 bases lying between them. The CDR3 has 14 residues. Germline CDR1 and CDR2: LGHNA and YSLEER. The CDR3 DNA follows: TGCGCCAGCAGCCAAGATGCGGGCTCCTACGAGCAGTACTTC. Its protein is CASSQDAGSYEQYF.

CDR3 residues: CASSLSGPPLSNEQFF. In DNA, the CDR3 is TGTGCCAGCAGTTTATCGGGCCCCCCACTAAGCAATGAGCAGTTCTTC. The chain links TRBV28 to TRBJ2-1; D ambiguous. CDR1 and CDR2 from the germline V gene are MDHEN and SYDVKM. Trimming took 1 base from V and 6 from J, leaving 16 bases between them. This CDR3 region has 16 residues.

This chain connects TRBV2 to TRBJ1-6; TRBD1 matches 8 bases. After removal of 7 bases from V and 8 bases from J, the junction contained 4 bases not matched to a gene. The CDR3 spans 13 residues. Germline V lookup: CDR1 SNHLY, CDR2 FYNNEI. CDR3 DNA: TGTGCCAGCATCGGACAGGGAGATTCACCCCTCCACTTT. This sequence encodes CASIGQGDSPLHF.

V and J are TRBV7-6 and TRBJ2-7; 12 bases are a match to TRBD2. The CDR3 is 19 amino acids. The germline V gene has CDR1 SGHVS and CDR2 FNYEAQ. V lost 2 bases, J lost 2 bases, and 13 bases stayed unmatched. CDR3: CASSLTDWTSGTNPYEQYF. CDR3 nucleotide sequence: TGTGCCAGCAGCTTAACGGATTGGACTAGCGGGACCAACCCCTACGAGCAGTACTTC.

The rearrangement joins TRBV9 to TRBJ2-1; D perhaps matches TRBD2 (6 bases). There are 18 residues in the CDR3. V lost 0 bases and J lost 8, with 24 bases in between. CDR1 and CDR2 (germline): SGDLS, YYNGEE. The CDR3 here is CASSVEVAGLFSVDEQFF. CDR3 in DNA: TGTGCCAGCAGCGTAGAGGTGGCGGGGCTTTTTTCGGTCGATGAGCAGTTCTTC.

This chain links TRBV30 with TRBJ1-2; the D gene is possibly TRBD1 (6 bases). Between the trimmed V and J ends, which lost 6 bases and 8 bases, there was a span of 19 bases. Germline CDR1 and CDR2: GTSNPN and SVGIG (reference sequence). This CDR3 has 13 residues. The CDR3 nucleotides are TGTGCCTGTCGCGTTGTAGGGGGTGAAGGCTACACCTTC. Its translation is CACRVVGGEGYTF. Using reference TRBV30 and TRBJ1-2 for the parts outside the CDR3, the full variable domain is SQTIHQWPATLVQPVGSPLSLECTVEGTSNPNLYWYRQAAGRGLQLLFYSVGIGQISSEVPQNLSASRPQDRQFILSSKKLLLSDSGFYLCACRVVGGEGYTFGSGTRLTVV.

The chain links TRBV30 to TRBJ1-1, with D perhaps matching TRBD1 (5 bases). CDR3 length: 14 amino acids. The ends were cut back, 5 bases at V and 4 bases at J, with 17 bases in the middle. Germline CDR1 is GTSNPN and CDR2 is SVGIG (reference sequence). The CDR3 DNA is TGTGCCTGGGAGTTGGCCCGCGGGGGCACTGAAGCTTTCTTT. Its translation: CAWELARGGTEAFF.

This chain connects TRBV7-3 to TRBJ1-6; D possibly corresponds to TRBD1 (6 bases). V dropped 5 bases and J dropped 7 bases, with 12 bases sitting between them. This CDR3 contains 14 residues. From germline, CDR1 is SGHTA and CDR2 FQGTGA. The CDR3 loop is CASSLNRDNSPLHF. CDR3 coding DNA: TGTGCCAGCAGCCTCAACAGGGACAATTCACCCCTCCACTTT.

The CDR3 loop is CASSLMQGTEAFF. The CDR3 coding sequence is TGTGCCAGCAGTTTAATGCAGGGCACTGAAGCTTTCTTT. The chain employs TRBV28 and TRBJ1-1; D might be TRBD1 (5 bases). V lost 2 bases and J 4 bases, leaving 8 bases between the germline ends. The CDR3 has 13 amino acids. Germline V CDR1 and CDR2: MDHEN, SYDVKM. The full variable domain, rest sourced from reference TRBV28 and TRBJ1-1, is DVKVTQSSRYLVKRTGEKVFLECVQDMDHENMFWYRQDPGLGLRLIYFSYDVKMKEKGDIPEGYSVSREKKERFSLILESASTNQTSMYLCASSLMQGTEAFFGQGTRLTVV.

The CDR3 is CASSAPGQGNIQYF. The DNA of the CDR3 is TGTGCCAGTAGTGCCCCGGGACAGGGAAACATTCAGTACTTC. The chain links TRBV19 to TRBJ2-4; 9 bases agree with TRBD1. The J segment lost 6 bases and the V segment lost 5 bases, leaving 5 bases of the junction unmatched. Germline V gene sequence: CDR1 LNHDA, CDR2 SQIVND (reference sequence). This CDR3 contains 14 residues.

The V and J genes are TRBV19 and TRBJ2-7; the D gene is possibly TRBD1 (5 bases). This CDR3 region has 14 residues. Germline CDR1 reads LNHDA; CDR2 reads SQIVND (reference sequence). The germline V and J ends were trimmed by 4 bases and 2 bases, with 12 bases remaining between them. The CDR3 region is CASSTDGRAYEQYF. The CDR3 DNA reads TGTGCCAGTAGTACAGACGGCAGGGCCTACGAGCAGTACTTC.

This clone has more than one count but fewer than ten. CDR3 sequence reads: CSVETNQETQYF. The CDR3 DNA reads TGCAGCGTTGAAACGAACCAAGAGACCCAGTACTTC. The chain employs TRBV29-1 and TRBJ2-5; D unresolved. CDR3 length: 12 amino acids. Germline assignment: CDR1 SQVTM and CDR2 ANQGSEA. The germline V and J ends were trimmed by 2 bases and 0 bases, with 4 bases remaining between them.